The clone carrying this TCR beta chain was detected only a few times. The antigen is unknown. These data originate in a study of vaccination and CD4 T cells after COVID-19. J gave up 12 bases and V 6 bases, and 14 bases lay outside the gene matches. This CDR3 is 14 amino acids long. Germline CDR1 DFQATT, CDR2 SNEGSKA (reference sequence). Cultured CD4+ T cells had their DNA profiled by the Oncomine TCR Beta short-read assay. Via MiXCR, TCRdb re-called the PCR reads, giving one row per CDR3 protein. This sample has roughly 24,000 distinct CDR3 sequences, with about 35% found just once. Time point: late sampling 161 to 241 days after vaccination in a few convalescent patients. Treatment meaning: approximately nine-day PBMC culture with coronavirus spike peptide pools or control peptides (ViraFEST assay).

The source of this sequence is a human donor who had recovered from COVID-19. The sequencing here drew on CD4+ T cells from blood, cultured in vitro, taken about 7 months after SARS-CoV-2 vaccination. The chain employs TRBV20-1 and TRBJ2-1, with 10 bases aligning to TRBD2. This CDR3 reads CSAARTSGIGPQFF. The CDR3 DNA reads TGCAGTGCCGCCCGGACTAGCGGAATCGGGCCGCAGTTCTTC.